The T cell receptor (beta chain) under discussion was sequenced for a study of early T cells in non-severe SARS-CoV-2 infection. Study at large: Bulk RNA taken from unsorted whole blood was sequenced, leaving chains unpaired.

CDR3 size: 13 residues. The V gene lost 6 bases and the J gene lost 3 bases, with 9 bases spanning the gap. The germline V gene encodes CDR1 MNHNS and CDR2 SASEGT. The TCR library protocol was used to attach unique molecular identifiers. These identifiers were attached to individual cDNA molecules. TCRdb reprocessed the 5' RACE reads via MiXCR and lists one record per CDR3 protein. The data hold 95,000 to 120,000 distinct CDR3 sequences, with 9% to 13% observed a single time. General study results and limits: Private and CD4 specificities were missed by VDJdb matching, which favored anti-spike CD8 responses.

In its sample, this clonotype was seen many times. Its matching antigen is unknown. The TCR sequence derives from an adult who was a healthcare worker with PCR-confirmed SARS-CoV-2 infection or an uninfected control (not recorded which). This rearrangement joins TRBV6-1 to TRBJ2-1, with D possibly being TRBD1 (6 bases). The sequencing sample was made of whole blood. The CDR3 reads CASRGQIYNEQFF. DNA of the CDR3: TGTGCCAGCAGAGGACAGATCTACAATGAGCAGTTCTTC.